A single sample gave rise to the 14 T cell receptor beta chains below, sequenced in a study of blood T cell repertoires in COVID-19. Clones were read by immunoSEQ multiplex PCR, and TCRdb kept only the in-frame ones, dropping some. The sample yields about 170,000 clones, around nine tenths seen once. Source material: PBMCs or T cells enriched from blood (not recorded which). These receptors were collected from a woman aged 18-29 years who had recovered from COVID-19.

The V call is TRBV7-6, the J call TRBJ2-1, with a possible D match to TRBD2 (6 bases). The CDR3 spans 11 residues. CDR1 is SGHVS, CDR2 FNYEAQ, per germline. Trimming removed 6 bases at V and 10 bases at J, with 10 bases between. The CDR3 bases are TGTGCCAGCAGAGGGCTAGCGGAGCAGTTCTTC. Its protein product is CASRGLAEQFF.

The chain carries TRBV27 and TRBJ1-6; D might be TRBD1 (5 bases). From germline, CDR1 is MNHEY and CDR2 SMNVEV (reference sequence). V shed 4 bases and J shed 5 bases, with 12 bases lying between them. CDR3 size: 15 residues. CDR3 region: CASSSGGLNNSPLHF. The CDR3 nucleotides read TGTGCCAGCAGTTCCGGGGGGTTAAATAATTCACCCCTCCACTTT.

The chain joins TRBV4-1 to TRBJ2-3; 8 nucleotides align to TRBD1. In germline, CDR1 is MGHRA, CDR2 YSYEKL. The CDR3 contains 16 residues. Germline trimming cut 3 bases from V and 0 bases from J; bases unmatched to any gene: 5. CDR3 loop: CASSQNRGASTDTQYF. The DNA for the CDR3 is TGCGCCAGCAGCCAGAACAGGGGGGCGAGCACAGATACGCAGTATTTT.

The chain has TRBV3-1 (or the pseudogene TRBV3-2) and TRBJ2-1; 11 bases match TRBD2. This CDR3 contains 16 residues. Germline V gives CDR1 LGHDT, CDR2 YNNKEL (reference sequence). V was clipped by 6 bases and J by 4 bases; unmatched bases: 8. As DNA, the CDR3 is TGTGCCAGCAGGGGACGCGGGACTAGCGGATACAATGAGCAGTTCTTC. Protein: CASRGRGTSGYNEQFF.

V is TRBV18 and J is TRBJ1-4; D gene unclear. With 2 bases removed from V and 5 bases from J, the gap between germline ends came to 6 bases. In germline, CDR1 is KGHSH, CDR2 LQKENI. This CDR3 has 13 residues. The CDR3 region is CASSPGLNEKLFF. The CDR3 DNA is TGTGCCAGCTCACCAGGGCTCAATGAAAAACTGTTTTTT.

As to this clone: Other DNA sequences in this specimen translate into the identical CDR3. The chain carries TRBV28 and TRBJ2-7; tentatively, D is TRBD2 (5 bases). The CDR3 is 12 residues long. CDR1 MDHEN and CDR2 SYDVKM come from the germline V gene. V was cut by 6 bases and J by 1 base, with 7 bases left in between. CDR3 region: CASSRGSYEQYF. CDR3 in DNA: TGTGCCAGCAGCCGGGGTTCCTACGAGCAGTACTTC. Full variable domain (missing parts from reference TRBV28 and TRBJ2-7): DVKVTQSSRYLVKRTGEKVFLECVQDMDHENMFWYRQDPGLGLRLIYFSYDVKMKEKGDIPEGYSVSREKKERFSLILESASTNQTSMYLCASSRGSYEQYFGPGTRLTVT.

In its sample, this clone was seen a few times. This chain joins TRBV5-5 and TRBJ1-1, with 7 nucleotides matching TRBD1. Germline V gene lookup returns CDR1 SGHKS and CDR2 YYEKEE (reference sequence). There are 14 residues in the CDR3. V dropped 3 bases and J dropped 2; count of bases not matched to a gene: 4. CDR3 coding DNA: TGTGCCAGCAGCTGGGACAGCGCTAACACTGAAGCTTTCTTT. It specifies CASSWDSANTEAFF.

The table lists this clone with a few counts. The rearrangement uses TRBV6-2 or TRBV6-3 and TRBJ1-1; 11 nucleotides match TRBD1. This CDR3 comprises 16 residues. The V segment lost 2 bases and the J segment 1 base; nucleotides outside the gene matches: 3. CDR1 and CDR2 (germline): MNHEY, SVGEGT. CDR3 bases: TGTGCCAGCAGTTACGGGACAGGGGGTCGGAACACTGAAGCTTTCTTT. Translating it yields CASSYGTGGRNTEAFF.

The chain has TRBV12-3 or TRBV12-4 and TRBJ2-7, with 8 bases matching TRBD1. This CDR3 contains 13 residues. Germline trimming cut 6 bases from V and 0 bases from J; bases unmatched to any gene: 1. Here the CDR3 reads CASSTGGSYEQYF. CDR3 nucleotide sequence: TGTGCCAGCAGCACAGGGGGCTCCTACGAGCAGTACTTC.

J is TRBJ1-2 and V is TRBV7-2, with TRBD1 identical over 8 bases. J lost 6 bases, V lost 2 bases, and 2 bases had no gene match. The CDR3 is made up of 13 amino acids. Germline loops: CDR1 SGHTA, CDR2 FQGNSA. CDR3 region: CASSLSQGDGYTF. The CDR3 DNA is TGTGCCAGCAGCTTATCACAGGGGGATGGCTACACCTTC.

This chain connects TRBV15 to TRBJ1-2; 7 positions match TRBD1. The CDR3 totals 16 residues. V lost 1 base and J lost 5; bases outside the gene matches: 10. From germline, CDR1 is LNHNV and CDR2 YYDKDF (reference sequence). CDR3 DNA: TGTGCCACCAGCAGAGGGGGGACAGCCTTCCCGTATGGCTACACCTTC. Its protein product is CATSRGGTAFPYGYTF.

The chain uses TRBV14 and TRBJ2-7; D remains ambiguous. Germline V CDR1 and CDR2: SGHDN, FVKESK. This CDR3 has 13 residues. V shed 5 bases and J shed 6 bases, with 14 bases lying between them. CDR3 region: CASSGVVRGEQYF. CDR3 nucleotide sequence: TGTGCCAGCAGCGGAGTCGTGCGAGGCGAGCAGTACTTC. Complete variable domain (other parts from reference TRBV14 and TRBJ2-7): EAGVTQFPSHSVIEKGQTVTLRCDPISGHDNLYWYRRVMGKEIKFLLHFVKESKQDESGMPNNRFLAERTGGTYSTLKVQPAELEDSGVYFCASSGVVRGEQYFGPGTRLTVT.

This clone was detected only a few times. Other DNA sequences in the sample encode the same CDR3. The chain combines TRBV6-4 with TRBJ2-3; 8 positions match TRBD2. This CDR3 contains 16 residues. Per the germline V gene, CDR1 is MRHNA and CDR2 is SNTAGT. V was pared by 3 bases and J by 0 bases, with 5 bases of the junction left unmatched. CDR3 DNA: TGTGCCAGCAGTGATTCGAGCGGGAGTAGCACAGATACGCAGTATTTT. It is translated as CASSDSSGSSTDTQYF.

This clone was recorded once. This rearrangement joins TRBV4-2 to TRBJ2-6; unclear D gene. Trimming shortened V by 8 bases and J by 2 bases, and 10 bases separated the two germline ends. Germline CDR1 reads LGHNA; CDR2 reads YNFKEQ. The CDR3 spans 14 residues. CDR3 nucleotides: TGTGCCAGCGCTGGCGGAGCTGGGGCCAACGTCCTGACTTTC. Translation gives CASAGGAGANVLTF.